The present TCR beta chain was sequenced within a study of shared clonotypes between healthy human individuals. This clone was recorded once. Using immunoSEQ multiplex PCR, the repertoire was profiled, and TCRdb retains in-frame clones only, with some absent. Of over 400,000 clones listed, about 72% are singletons. This CDR3 is built from 13 residues. The V end was cut by 2 bases, the J end by 7 bases, with 11 bases between. Germline V gives CDR1 SGHTA, CDR2 FQGNSA. This receptor was identified in a woman aged 40 to 50 in good health. Some clones in this sample may be carry-over from other donors' samples. The V and J genes are TRBV7-2 and TRBJ1-2; D is possibly TRBD1 (5 bases). Sequencing was carried out using PBMCs. CDR3 residues: CASSLRDLSGYTF. The CDR3 region has the DNA TGTGCCAGCAGCTTAAGGGACCTCAGTGGCTACACCTTC.